This record concerns one T cell receptor (beta chain) sequence. The CDR3 regions of TCR beta were amplified from RNA transcripts. Primed by the HTBI set, a first-round RT-PCR was run on the TCR CDR3. TCRdb analysed the multiplex PCR reads with MiXCR anew, one entry per CDR3 protein. The sample holds hundreds of thousands of distinct CDR3 sequences, 16% seen once. The data were taken from a study of T cells in Graves' hyperthyroidism and ophthalmopathy. Overall study: Pretreatment peripheral blood was obtained at initial diagnosis.

No progression to ophthalmopathy during 18 months of follow-up defined stable disease. Patients aged 18 to 65 had newly diagnosed hyperthyroidism lasting under 2 months. Trimming pared 0 bases from V and 0 bases from J, leaving 15 bases between. From germline, CDR1 is LNHNV and CDR2 YYDKDF (reference sequence). This CDR3 has 18 amino acids. V gene TRBV15 combines with J gene TRBJ1-3; no clear D gene. The TCR was taken from a woman aged 18-29 years with Graves' hyperthyroidism. Input material: blood. The CDR3 is CATSREKTKPISGNTIYF. In DNA form, the CDR3 reads TGTGCCACCAGCAGAGAGAAGACGAAACCAATCTCTGGAAACACCATATATTTT.